This T cell receptor (beta chain) came from a study of blood T cell repertoires in COVID-19 (dated by TCRdb to the early 2020s). With regard to the full study: Samples from collaborators originated in the United States, Italy and Spain and spanned both the acute and convalescent phases of COVID-19. The material from the prospective study consisted of cDNA or gDNA derived from T cells, B-cell-depleted T cells, or PBMCs. Deeply sampled blood TCRbeta repertoires from subjects exposed to, actively infected with, or recovered from COVID-19 were included in the dataset. The repertoires were made available in a free public database intended to serve as a resource for research on the immune response to SARS-CoV-2. Samples were obtained from the ongoing ImmuneRACE study (first 160 participants) and from roughly 1,300 subjects provided by 6 global collaborators. The sample metadata nearly always contained a de-identified subject ID, COVID-19 status, age in years and sex. HLA class I and class II types, where available, came from metadata supplied by the sample provider rather than from assay-based typing. The full study reports these points: How much clinical and demographic metadata was included differed by source and by participant, and the metadata was provided uncurated.

V was cut back by 7 bases and J by 2 bases, leaving a gap of 17 bases between them. The CDR3 covers 16 residues, taking in both the cysteine and the phenylalanine. The only DNA kept is the CDR3, 48 bases in frame from the first base. The CDR1 and CDR2 encoded by the germline V gene are KGHDR and SFDVKD. Comment on this clone: The specificity of this receptor is unknown. No base quality information exists; no much larger clone differs at one position.

One collaborating source in Seattle enrolled patients during active infection and followed them longitudinally through the course of disease. The collaborating institutions used their own protocols to collect whole blood in K2EDTA tubes. Collaborator samples were shipped for TCRbeta analysis as frozen whole blood, isolated PBMCs, or DNA extracted from either sample type. TCRbeta CDR3 regions were amplified from genomic DNA by means of the immunoSEQ Assay, a bias-controlled multiplex PCR. The authors processed their data as follows. The number of nucleated cells in each sample was estimated from the amplification of reference gene primers within the assay. To quantify the absolute abundance of each unique TCRbeta CDR3 rearrangement, sequence reads were collapsed and filtered. Productive Simpson clonality was computed per sample as the square root of Simpson's diversity index over productive rearrangements. The source is immuneACCESS, and TCRdb retained only in-frame sequences with V and J called. Part of the clones is not carried over; for the studies checked, unresolved V genes explain less than half of this, and the remainder is unexplained. For V, J and clone size, that table is used; D and trimming come from the DNA. The sample table holds approximately 480,000 clones, of which 89% were seen once. The top ten clones comprise over 0.7% of the sample.

Recombination linked TRBV24-1 to TRBJ2-1; TRBD1 is perhaps the D gene, given 6 matching bases. Sequenced sample: peripheral blood. This TCR derives from a man younger than 30 with COVID-19, enrolled during active disease. The CDR3 protein is CATSDNQGQTYNEQFF. The DNA reads as follows: TGTGCCACCAGCGATAACCAGGGGCAGACCTACAATGAGCAGTTCTTC.